The subject of this entry is one TCR beta chain. V lost 4 bases and J lost 7, with 15 bases in between. The CDR3 is 15 amino acids. Germline V CDR1 and CDR2: KGHDR, SFDVKD. The sample comes from a study of blood T cell repertoires in COVID-19. Study as a whole: Whether acute or convalescent, the COVID-19 samples came from the United States, Italy and Spain. T cells, B-cell-depleted T cells, or PBMCs supplied cDNA or gDNA.

TCRdb's copy holds only in-frame clones and misses some; the assay was immunoSEQ multiplex PCR. The sample carries 90,000 or so clones, approximately 91% recorded once. The receptor comes from a woman aged 70-85 years with acute or convalescent COVID-19. This sequence joins TRBV24-1 and TRBJ1-4, with D unresolved. Sequenced material: peripheral blood. Written as DNA, the CDR3 is TGTGCCACCAGTGACCACACGGCGGGAGGTGAAAAACTGTTTTTT. It encodes CATSDHTAGGEKLFF.